This is a list of T cell receptor beta chains from one sample in a study of blood T cell repertoires in COVID-19. Clones were sequenced by immunoSEQ multiplex PCR, and TCRdb holds only the in-frame ones, with some missing. The sample consists of under 300,000 clones, approximately 86% of them appearing once. Sequencing used PBMCs or T cells enriched from blood (not recorded which). These receptors all come from a woman in her thirties with acute COVID-19. Both conserved end residues are part of each CDR3. The D gene is left open where the match is weak. Clone size is shown for a subset of rows, as once, few, many or a class of expanded clone.

d_call	j_call	v_call	clone_size	cdr3_aa	cdr3_nt
-	TRBJ2-3	TRBV16	-	CASSEVAGLSTDTQYF	TGTGCCAGCAGCGAGGTTGCGGGCCTAAGCACAGATACGCAGTATTTT
TRBD1	TRBJ1-1	TRBV28	-	CASSKRPTGVTEAFF	TGTGCCAGCAGTAAGAGACCCACAGGGGTTACTGAAGCTTTCTTT
-	TRBJ1-1	TRBV12-3/TRBV12-4	-	CASRNNPDTEAFF	TGTGCCAGCAGGAACAACCCAGACACTGAAGCTTTCTTT
TRBD1	TRBJ1-2	TRBV24-1	-	CATSDPGQGSLDYGYTF	TGTGCCACCAGTGATCCCGGACAGGGGTCCCTAGACTATGGCTACACCTTC
TRBD1	TRBJ1-1	TRBV9	-	CASSFLPIQGAGTEAFF	TGTGCCAGCAGCTTCCTACCGATACAGGGGGCCGGCACTGAAGCTTTCTTT
-	TRBJ1-1	TRBV29-1	-	CSVVAADTEAFF	TGCAGCGTTGTGGCGGCGGACACTGAAGCTTTCTTT
TRBD1	TRBJ2-7	TRBV7-9	few	CASSSGQDYEQYF	TGTGCCAGCAGCTCGGGACAGGACTACGAGCAGTACTTC
TRBD1	TRBJ2-3	TRBV5-1	-	CASSSTGATDTQYF	TGCGCCAGCAGCTCGACAGGGGCCACAGATACGCAGTATTTT
TRBD1	TRBJ2-3	TRBV6-4	-	CASRLQGGTDTQYF	TGTGCCAGCAGACTACAGGGGGGCACAGATACGCAGTATTTT
-	TRBJ1-6	TRBV3-1/TRBV3-2	-	CASSPWSGNSPLHF	TGTGCCAGCAGCCCGTGGTCGGGGAATTCACCCCTCCACTTT
-	TRBJ2-7	TRBV28	few	CASSLGQVPHEQYF	TGTGCCAGCAGTTTAGGTCAGGTACCCCACGAGCAGTACTTC
-	TRBJ2-1	TRBV27	-	CASSPRLRFINNEQFF	TGTGCCAGCAGTCCCCGACTCCGGTTTATCAACAATGAGCAGTTCTTC
-	TRBJ1-2	TRBV6-5	few	CASSSRMDGGGGYTF	TGTGCCAGCAGTTCCCGGATGGACGGTGGCGGGGGCTACACCTTC
TRBD1	TRBJ2-1	TRBV5-1	-	CASSFRGTDEQFF	TGCGCCAGCAGCTTCAGGGGGACGGATGAGCAGTTCTTC
TRBD1	TRBJ1-2	TRBV7-6	-	CASSSLPGQVGYGYTF	TGTGCCAGCAGCTCCCTGCCGGGACAGGTTGGGTATGGCTACACCTTC
-	TRBJ1-3	TRBV7-2	once	CASTLSSGNTIYF	TGTGCCAGCACCCTAAGCTCTGGAAACACCATATATTTT
TRBD1	TRBJ1-2	TRBV28	-	CAKQGRSDGSYGYTF	TGTGCTAAACAGGGGAGGTCAGATGGTTCCTATGGCTACACCTTC
-	TRBJ1-1	TRBV12-3/TRBV12-4	-	CASSFTQSEAFF	TGTGCCAGCAGTTTTACCCAGTCTGAAGCTTTCTTT
-	TRBJ2-7	TRBV9	-	CASSGTEYEQYF	TGTGCCAGCAGCGGGACAGAATACGAGCAGTACTTC
TRBD1	TRBJ2-3	TRBV5-1	-	CASTPAGTGGADTQYF	TGCGCCAGCACCCCGGCCGGGACAGGGGGCGCAGATACGCAGTATTTT
-	TRBJ2-1	TRBV20-1	-	CSAVHREEQFF	TGCAGTGCCGTCCACCGGGAGGAGCAGTTCTTC
TRBD1	TRBJ1-2	TRBV7-9	-	CASGRDRVYGYTF	TGTGCCAGCGGACGGGACAGGGTCTATGGCTACACCTTC
-	TRBJ2-5	TRBV6-6	-	CASKDSQETQYF	TGTGCCAGCAAGGACAGTCAAGAGACCCAGTACTTC
-	TRBJ1-1	TRBV25-1	-	CASSEGMRGSTEAFF	TGTGCCAGCAGTGAAGGGATGCGGGGGAGCACTGAAGCTTTCTTT
TRBD1	TRBJ1-2	TRBV19	-	CASSEGQPPYGYTF	TGTGCCAGTAGCGAGGGACAGCCCCCGTATGGCTACACCTTC
-	TRBJ1-1	TRBV6-6	-	CASSSAGGTTEAFF	TGTGCCAGCAGTTCCGCGGGGGGCACCACTGAAGCTTTCTTT
-	TRBJ2-3	TRBV5-1	-	CASSSSTGLGTDTQYF	TGCGCCAGCAGCTCCTCAACAGGGTTGGGCACAGATACGCAGTATTTT
TRBD1	TRBJ1-4	TRBV25-1	few	CASSPTGGVSEKLFF	TGTGCCAGCAGCCCCACAGGGGGGGTTAGTGAAAAACTGTTTTTT
TRBD1	TRBJ2-7	TRBV11-2	-	CASSSRQGFHEQYF	TGTGCCAGCAGCTCCCGACAGGGCTTCCACGAGCAGTACTTC
TRBD2	TRBJ2-5	TRBV3-1/TRBV3-2	-	CASSRSGGLETQYF	TGTGCCAGCAGTCGTAGCGGGGGTTTAGAGACCCAGTACTTC
TRBD1	TRBJ1-1	TRBV5-1	-	CASSFAGTGDTEAFF	TGCGCCAGCAGCTTCGCCGGGACAGGGGACACTGAAGCTTTCTTT
TRBD2	TRBJ2-1	TRBV24-1	-	CATSDSRLAGGSYNEQFF	TGTGCCACCAGTGATTCCAGACTAGCGGGAGGTTCCTACAATGAGCAGTTCTTC
-	TRBJ2-1	TRBV5-5	-	CASSRLVGNEQFF	TGTGCCAGCAGCCGACTAGTGGGCAATGAGCAGTTCTTC
TRBD1	TRBJ1-4	TRBV11-2	-	CASSLGQFAEKLFF	TGTGCCAGCAGCCTGGGACAGTTCGCTGAAAAACTGTTTTTT
-	TRBJ1-1	TRBV11-2	-	CASSIAGRNTEAFF	TGTGCCAGCTCTATAGCCGGGAGGAACACTGAAGCTTTCTTT
TRBD1	TRBJ1-1	TRBV13	-	CASSRDRGTEAFF	TGTGCCAGCAGTCGGGACAGGGGTACTGAAGCTTTCTTT
-	TRBJ2-4	TRBV5-1	once	CASSSLRENIQYF	TGCGCCAGCAGCTCCCTGCGGGAAAACATTCAGTACTTC
-	TRBJ1-2	TRBV12-3/TRBV12-4	once	CASSLLSRYGYTF	TGTGCCAGCAGTTTATTGTCCAGATATGGCTACACCTTC
-	TRBJ1-1	TRBV7-9	-	CASSLDREAFF	TGTGCCAGCAGCTTAGACAGGGAGGCTTTCTTT
TRBD1	TRBJ1-1	TRBV18	-	CASSTTGGPAEKTEAFF	TGTGCCAGCTCAACTACAGGGGGACCGGCCGAGAAGACTGAAGCTTTCTTT
-	TRBJ1-5	TRBV24-1	-	CATSRGTNQPQHF	TGTGCCACCAGTCGGGGTACGAACCAGCCCCAGCATTTT
TRBD1	TRBJ2-5	TRBV19	-	CASSGQGAGETQYF	TGTGCCAGTAGTGGACAGGGGGCGGGAGAGACCCAGTACTTC
-	TRBJ2-3	TRBV4-3	-	CASSQVAGMVTDTQYF	TGCGCCAGCAGCCAAGTCGCGGGGATGGTGACAGATACGCAGTATTTT
-	TRBJ1-5	TRBV9	-	CASSLQGTTNQPQHF	TGTGCCAGCAGCCTCCAGGGGACTACGAACCAGCCCCAGCATTTT
-	TRBJ1-1	TRBV29-1	-	CSGELGNTEAFF	TGCAGCGGGGAGTTAGGGAACACTGAAGCTTTCTTT
TRBD2	TRBJ2-7	TRBV7-2	once	CASSIRTSVTYEQYF	TGTGCCAGCAGCATACGGACTAGCGTTACCTACGAGCAGTACTTC
-	TRBJ1-1	TRBV25-1	-	CASSESGWRLNTEAFF	TGTGCCAGCAGTGAATCCGGCTGGAGGCTGAACACTGAAGCTTTCTTT